This TCR beta chain was retrieved from a study of OX40 agonist ivuxolimab in advanced cancers. For the study at large: Enrollees could have had prior anti-PD-1, anti-PD-L1 or anti-CTLA-4 therapy, which about 40% had received.

CDR3 length equals 14 residues. In germline, CDR1 is LNHDA, CDR2 SQIVND (reference sequence). Trimming shortened V by 3 bases and J by 0 bases, and 8 bases separated the two germline ends. TCRdb's copy holds only in-frame clones and misses some; the assay was immunoSEQ multiplex PCR. The profile shows 90,000 to 150,000 clones, more than 80% of them singletons. This clonotype was obtained from an adult with an advanced solid tumor such as melanoma, head and neck, liver or kidney cancer. The chain combines TRBV19 with TRBJ1-2; unclear D gene. The starting material was CD4+ or CD8+ T cells sorted from blood, obtained in a trial of the OX40 agonist ivuxolimab. This chain's CDR3 is CASSIAGSNYGYTF. Written as DNA, the CDR3 is TGTGCCAGTAGTATTGCGGGATCTAACTATGGCTACACCTTC.